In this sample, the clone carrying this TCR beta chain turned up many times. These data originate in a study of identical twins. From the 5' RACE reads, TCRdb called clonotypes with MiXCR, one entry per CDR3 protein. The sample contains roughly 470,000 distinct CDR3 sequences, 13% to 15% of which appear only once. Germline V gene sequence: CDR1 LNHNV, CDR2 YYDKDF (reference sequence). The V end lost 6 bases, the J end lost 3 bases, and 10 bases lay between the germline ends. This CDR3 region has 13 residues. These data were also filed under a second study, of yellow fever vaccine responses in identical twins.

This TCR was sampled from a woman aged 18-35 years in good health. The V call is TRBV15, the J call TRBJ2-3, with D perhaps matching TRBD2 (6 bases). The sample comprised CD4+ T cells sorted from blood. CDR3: CATSNGGTDTQYF. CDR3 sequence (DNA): TGTGCCACCAGTAACGGGGGAACAGATACGCAGTATTTT.